What follows is one T cell receptor beta chain and its context. Its antigen is as yet unknown. Trimming cost V 5 bases and J 6 bases; bases outside gene matches: 12. Germline V gene lookup returns CDR1 MDHEN and CDR2 SYDVKM. CDR3 length equals 17 residues. This specimen belongs to a study of cytomegalovirus exposure and HLA in healthy donors. The study ran its PCR with 60 Vbeta and 13 Jbeta primers. Method: immunoSEQ multiplex PCR; TCRdb's copy keeps in-frame clones and lacks some. The table shows fewer than 200,000 clones, with about 86% occurring only once. Study-wide results and caveats: A later examination showed that TCR association rates differed by HLA locus, with DRB1 most and HLA-C fewest. Common viral pathogens seemed, in a later analysis, to connect with several of the most significant clusters.

This sequence was found in a man aged 35 to 55 in good health and CMV-seropositive. Material: PBMCs. J is TRBJ2-2 and V is TRBV28; TRBD2 matches 10 bases. The CDR3 sequence: CASSPLSLAGGPGELFF. CDR3 sequence (DNA): TGTGCCAGCAGTCCTCTGTCGTTAGCGGGAGGTCCCGGGGAGCTGTTTTTT.